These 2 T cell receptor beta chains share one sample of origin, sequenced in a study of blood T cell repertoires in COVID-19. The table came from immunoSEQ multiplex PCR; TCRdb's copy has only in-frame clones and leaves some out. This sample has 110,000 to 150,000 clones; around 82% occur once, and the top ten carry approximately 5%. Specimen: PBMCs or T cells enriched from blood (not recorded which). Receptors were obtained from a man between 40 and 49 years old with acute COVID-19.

In nucleotides, the CDR3 is TGTGCCAGCAGTTCCCCGGGAGAGAGTATCTACGAGCAGTACTTC. As protein: CASSSPGESIYEQYF. The rearrangement links TRBV6-5 to TRBJ2-7, with D possibly being TRBD2 (6 bases). Trimming took off 4 bases at V and 3 bases at J, with 16 bases between the two ends. CDR3 length: 15 amino acids. Germline CDR1 and CDR2: MNHEY and SVGAGI.

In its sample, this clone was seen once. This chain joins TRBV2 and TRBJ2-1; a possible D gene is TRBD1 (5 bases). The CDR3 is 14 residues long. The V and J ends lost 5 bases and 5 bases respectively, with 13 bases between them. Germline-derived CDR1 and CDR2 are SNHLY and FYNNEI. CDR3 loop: CASSKSRQNNEQFF. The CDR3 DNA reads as TGTGCCAGCAGTAAAAGCCGACAGAACAATGAGCAGTTCTTC.